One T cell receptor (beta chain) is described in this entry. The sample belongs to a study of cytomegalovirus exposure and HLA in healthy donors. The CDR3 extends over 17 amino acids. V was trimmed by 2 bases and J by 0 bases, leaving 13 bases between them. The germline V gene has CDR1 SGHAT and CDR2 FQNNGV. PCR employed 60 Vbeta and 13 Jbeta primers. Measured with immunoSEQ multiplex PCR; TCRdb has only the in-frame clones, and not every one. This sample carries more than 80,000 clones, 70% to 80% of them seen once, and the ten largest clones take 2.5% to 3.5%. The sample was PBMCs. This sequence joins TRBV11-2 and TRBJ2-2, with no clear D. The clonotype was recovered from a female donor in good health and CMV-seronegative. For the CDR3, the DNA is TGTGCCAGCAGCTTATCTCCGTGGGCCTCGAACACCGGGGAGCTGTTTTTT. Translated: CASSLSPWASNTGELFF. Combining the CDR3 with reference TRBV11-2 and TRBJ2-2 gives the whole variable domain EAGVAQSPRYKIIEKRQSVAFWCNPISGHATLYWYQQILGQGPKLLIQFQNNGVVDDSQLPKDRFSAERLKGVDSTLKIQPAKLEDSAVYLCASSLSPWASNTGELFFGEGSRLTVL.